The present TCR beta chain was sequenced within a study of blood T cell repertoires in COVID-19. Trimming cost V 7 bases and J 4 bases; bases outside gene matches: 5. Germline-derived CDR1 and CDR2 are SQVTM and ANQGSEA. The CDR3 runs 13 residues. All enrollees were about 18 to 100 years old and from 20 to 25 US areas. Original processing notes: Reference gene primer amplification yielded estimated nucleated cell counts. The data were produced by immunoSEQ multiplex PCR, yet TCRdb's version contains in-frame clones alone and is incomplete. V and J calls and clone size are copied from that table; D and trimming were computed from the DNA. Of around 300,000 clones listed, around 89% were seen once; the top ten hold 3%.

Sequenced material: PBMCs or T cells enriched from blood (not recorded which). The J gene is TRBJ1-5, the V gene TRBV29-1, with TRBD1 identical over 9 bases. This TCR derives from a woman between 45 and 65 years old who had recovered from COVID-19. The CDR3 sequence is CSARQGENQPQHF. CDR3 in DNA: TGCAGCGCCCGACAGGGGGAAAATCAGCCCCAGCATTTT.